This is a list of T cell receptor beta chains from one sample in a study of PD-1 blockade in classical Hodgkin lymphoma. TCRdb's table, derived via immunoSEQ multiplex PCR, lists solely in-frame clones and lacks some. Of approximately 100,000 clones listed, around 90% are singletons. This specimen consisted of peripheral blood mononuclear cells (PBMCs), obtained at baseline. Every receptor here comes from a human donor with classical Hodgkin lymphoma. Both conserved end residues are part of each CDR3. Each record gives: J gene, D gene, V gene, clone size, CDR3 protein, CDR3 DNA. D genes are given only for firm matches. The size field is filled for only some rows; it gives once, few, many or a size class.

TRBJ1-3	TRBD1	TRBV6-1	NA	CASTGDRGNTIYF	TGTGCCAGCACCGGGGACAGGGGAAACACCATATATTTT
TRBJ1-1	NA	TRBV19	NA	CASSRNWVPEAFF	TGTGCCAGTTCCCGAAATTGGGTCCCAGAAGCTTTCTTT
TRBJ2-1	TRBD1	TRBV5-1	NA	CADRVDRGYNEQFF	TGCGCCGACAGGGTGGACAGGGGATACAATGAGCAGTTCTTC
TRBJ1-2	TRBD1	TRBV2	NA	CASSERTGYGYTF	TGTGCCAGCAGTGAACGGACAGGCTATGGCTACACCTTC
TRBJ2-7	TRBD2	TRBV14	NA	CASSQDTGLAGGYEQYF	TGTGCCAGCAGCCAAGATACCGGACTAGCGGGAGGGTACGAGCAGTACTTC
TRBJ1-5	NA	TRBV2	few	CASTSAQGYWQPQHF	TGTGCCAGCACCTCGGCACAGGGCTATTGGCAGCCCCAGCATTTT
TRBJ2-5	TRBD1	TRBV7-9	once	CASSQGQGRIQETQYF	TGTGCCAGCAGCCAGGGACAGGGGAGAATCCAAGAGACCCAGTACTTC
TRBJ1-3	NA	TRBV9	NA	CASSVDVRPGNTIYF	TGTGCCAGCAGCGTAGACGTCAGGCCTGGAAACACCATATATTTT
TRBJ2-2	NA	TRBV27	NA	CASSRSGTANTGELFF	TGTGCCAGCAGTCGATCCGGGACCGCGAACACCGGGGAGCTGTTTTTT
TRBJ2-1	NA	TRBV27	NA	CASTQGEGLSYNEQFF	TGTGCCAGCACCCAGGGGGAGGGACTATCCTACAATGAGCAGTTCTTC
TRBJ2-7	TRBD1	TRBV18	few	CASSTTGTGREQYF	TGTGCCAGCTCAACGACCGGGACAGGGCGCGAGCAGTACTTC
TRBJ1-2	NA	TRBV2	NA	CASSDRGYGYTF	TGTGCCAGCAGCGACAGAGGCTATGGCTACACCTTC
TRBJ1-6	NA	TRBV27	NA	CASTLSGHNSPLHF	TGTGCCAGCACTTTGTCGGGACATAATTCACCCCTCCACTTT
TRBJ2-1	NA	TRBV30	NA	CAWSTSGVLNEQFF	TGTGCCTGGAGTACCAGTGGAGTCCTCAATGAGCAGTTCTTC
TRBJ2-5	TRBD1	TRBV28	NA	CASSRRTGGPETQYF	TGTGCCAGCAGTCGCCGGACAGGGGGGCCAGAGACCCAGTACTTC
TRBJ1-5	TRBD1	TRBV7-2	NA	CASSFWTGDNQPQHF	TGTGCCAGCAGCTTCTGGACAGGAGACAATCAGCCCCAGCATTTT